Listed below are T cell receptor beta chains from one sample, sequenced in a study of T cell repertoires in ileal Crohn's disease. This table comes from immunoSEQ multiplex PCR, and its TCRdb copy is limited to in-frame clones, with some not included. The sample carries some 27,000 clones, around three quarters recorded once. Material: ileal tissue. The origin of the receptors is an adult with Crohn's disease. Each CDR3 is given with its conserved first and last residue. D genes are given only for firm matches. A row's size may be missing; if present it is once, few, many or a size class.

CDR3 protein,CDR3 DNA,V gene,J gene,D gene,clone size
CASSPGLGRTDTQYF,TGTGCTAGCAGCCCCGGACTAGGTCGCACAGATACGCAGTATTTT,TRBV7-7,TRBJ2-3,TRBD2,.
CASSYGQGGNTEAFF,TGTGCCAGCAGTTACGGCCAGGGTGGGAACACTGAAGCTTTCTTT,TRBV6-5,TRBJ1-1,.,few
CASSLRGGAGETQYF,TGTGCCAGCAGCTTGAGAGGGGGGGCTGGAGAGACCCAGTACTTC,TRBV11-2,TRBJ2-5,.,.
CASSYSTGSEQFF,TGTGCCAGCAGTTACTCGACCGGGAGTGAGCAGTTCTTC,TRBV6-5,TRBJ2-1,.,.
CASSYSPSNEQFF,TGTGCCAGCAGTTACTCGCCCAGCAATGAGCAGTTCTTC,TRBV6-6,TRBJ2-1,.,once
CAISDSGVGEQYF,TGTGCCATCAGTGATTCAGGGGTGGGGGAGCAGTACTTC,TRBV10-3,TRBJ2-7,.,.
CASSQAVTGELFF,TGTGCCAGCAGCCAAGCAGTTACCGGGGAGCTGTTTTTT,TRBV14,TRBJ2-2,.,.
CASSVFGSNEQFF,TGTGCCAGCAGCGTATTCGGGAGCAATGAGCAGTTCTTC,TRBV7-6,TRBJ2-1,.,.
CASSQGSTGGRNQPQHF,TGTGCCAGCAGTCAGGGTTCGACAGGGGGCCGCAATCAGCCCCAGCATTTT,TRBV27,TRBJ1-5,TRBD1,.
CASSRREFSYNEQFF,TGTGCCAGCAGTAGGAGAGAATTCTCCTACAATGAGCAGTTCTTC,TRBV6-1,TRBJ2-1,.,.
CSARLAGGDEQFF,TGCAGCGCAAGACTAGCGGGGGGAGATGAGCAGTTCTTC,TRBV29-1,TRBJ2-1,TRBD2,.
CASSQSPLHLRISGSYNEQFF,TGCGCCAGCAGTCAAAGCCCCCTCCATCTCAGAATAAGCGGGTCCTACAATGAGCAGTTCTTC,TRBV23-1,TRBJ2-1,.,.
CASSLPTGTEDTGELFF,TGTGCCAGCAGCTTGCCCACCGGGACAGAAGACACCGGGGAGCTGTTTTTT,TRBV7-6,TRBJ2-2,TRBD1,.
CASSPLAGGYGLAVETQYF,TGTGCCAGCAGCCCCTTAGCGGGAGGCTACGGATTGGCTGTTGAGACCCAGTACTTC,TRBV5-6,TRBJ2-5,TRBD2,few
CASRLTSGGADTQYF,TGTGCCAGCAGGCTGACTAGCGGGGGGGCAGATACGCAGTATTTT,TRBV2,TRBJ2-3,TRBD2,.
CASRISGGGPYEQYF,TGTGCCAGCAGGATAAGCGGGGGAGGACCCTACGAGCAGTACTTC,TRBV27,TRBJ2-7,TRBD2,once
CASRRGQGGAGELFF,TGTGCCAGCAGGCGGGGACAGGGTGGGGCCGGGGAGCTGTTTTTT,TRBV6-5,TRBJ2-2,TRBD1,once
CASSDLRGSGPRGEQYF,TGTGCCAGCAGTGACCTTAGGGGATCCGGGCCGAGGGGGGAGCAGTACTTC,TRBV6-4,TRBJ2-7,.,.
CASSQVRTDTQYF,TGCGCCAGCAGCCAAGTGAGAACAGATACGCAGTATTTT,TRBV4-3,TRBJ2-3,.,.
CASSPSHQGPYGYTF,TGTGCCAGCAGCCCATCCCATCAGGGGCCATATGGCTACACCTTC,TRBV7-2,TRBJ1-2,.,.
CSAATAYEQYF,TGCAGCGCCGCGACAGCCTACGAGCAGTACTTC,TRBV29-1,TRBJ2-7,.,few
CASSESDRTEETQYF,TGTGCCAGCAGTGAATCCGACAGAACAGAAGAGACCCAGTACTTC,TRBV25-1,TRBJ2-5,.,.
CASSESAGGFTVEQFF,TGTGCCAGCAGTGAATCGGCGGGGGGATTTACTGTTGAGCAGTTCTTC,TRBV2,TRBJ2-1,TRBD2,.
CASSLGGPEAFF,TGTGCCAGCAGCTTAGGGGGGCCTGAAGCTTTCTTT,TRBV11-2,TRBJ1-1,.,few
CASSQGVRIGEQYF,TGTGCCAGCAGCCAAGGAGTGAGGATTGGCGAGCAGTACTTC,TRBV4-2,TRBJ2-7,.,.
CASSLKTSGGHSYEQYF,TGTGCCAGCTCACTAAAAACTAGCGGGGGACACTCCTACGAGCAGTACTTC,TRBV18,TRBJ2-7,TRBD2,.
CAWSEGDEQYF,TGTGCCTGGAGTGAAGGGGACGAGCAGTACTTC,TRBV30,TRBJ2-7,.,.
CASSQVGRQAFF,TGCGCCAGCAGCCAAGTTGGCAGGCAAGCTTTCTTT,TRBV4-3,TRBJ1-1,.,.
CASRPTSGNTGELFF,TGTGCCAGCAGGCCGACTAGCGGGAACACCGGGGAGCTGTTTTTT,TRBV7-3,TRBJ2-2,TRBD2,few
CASSPSTGTYGYTF,TGTGCCAGCAGCCCGTCGACAGGAACCTATGGCTACACCTTC,TRBV7-2,TRBJ1-2,.,.
CSVSGAGANVLTF,TGCAGCGTGTCAGGGGCCGGGGCCAACGTCCTGACTTTC,TRBV29-1,TRBJ2-6,.,.
CASSIPGTNQPQHF,TGTGCCAGTAGTATCCCCGGGACAAATCAGCCCCAGCATTTT,TRBV19,TRBJ1-5,.,.
CASRVTGEKTQYF,TGTGCCAGCAGGGTGACAGGGGAGAAGACCCAGTACTTC,TRBV2,TRBJ2-5,TRBD1,.
CASSLVREAFF,TGTGCCAGCAGCTTAGTGCGTGAAGCTTTCTTT,TRBV7-2,TRBJ1-1,.,few
CASSPVTGSSGNTIYF,TGTGCCAGTAGCCCCGTGACAGGCTCCTCTGGAAACACCATATATTTT,TRBV19,TRBJ1-3,.,few
CATHREINQPQHF,TGTGCCACCCACCGGGAAATCAATCAGCCCCAGCATTTT,TRBV2,TRBJ1-5,.,.
CASSSGQHTDTQYF,TGTGCCAGCAGCTCGGGACAGCACACAGATACGCAGTATTTT,TRBV5-4,TRBJ2-3,TRBD1,.